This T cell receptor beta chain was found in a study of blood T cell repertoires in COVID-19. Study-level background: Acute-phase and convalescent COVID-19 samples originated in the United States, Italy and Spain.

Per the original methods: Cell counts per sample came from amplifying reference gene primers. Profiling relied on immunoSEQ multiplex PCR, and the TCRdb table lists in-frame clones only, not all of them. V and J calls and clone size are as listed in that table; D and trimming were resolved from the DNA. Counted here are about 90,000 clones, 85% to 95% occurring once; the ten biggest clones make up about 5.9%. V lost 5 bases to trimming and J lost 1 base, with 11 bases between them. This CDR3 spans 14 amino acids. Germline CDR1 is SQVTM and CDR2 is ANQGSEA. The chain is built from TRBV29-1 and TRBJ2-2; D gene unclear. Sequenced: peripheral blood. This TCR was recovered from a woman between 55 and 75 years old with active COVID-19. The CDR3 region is CSVTRFRNTGELFF. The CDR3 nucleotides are TGCAGCGTTACCCGATTTAGGAACACCGGGGAGCTGTTTTTT.